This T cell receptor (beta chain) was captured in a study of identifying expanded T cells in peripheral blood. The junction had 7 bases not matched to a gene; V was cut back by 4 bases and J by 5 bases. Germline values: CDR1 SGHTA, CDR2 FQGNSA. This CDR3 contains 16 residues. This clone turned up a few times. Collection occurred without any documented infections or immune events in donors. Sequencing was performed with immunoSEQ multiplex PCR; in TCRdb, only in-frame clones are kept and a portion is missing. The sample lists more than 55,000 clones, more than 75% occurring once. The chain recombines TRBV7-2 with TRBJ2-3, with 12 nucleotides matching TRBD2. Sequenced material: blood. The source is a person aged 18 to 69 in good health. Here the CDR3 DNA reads TGTGCCAGCAGCTCGTCTAGCGGGAGGGTGGTAGATACGCAGTATTTT. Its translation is CASSSSSGRVVDTQYF. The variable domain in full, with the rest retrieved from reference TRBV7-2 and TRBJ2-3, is GAGVSQSPSNKVTEKGKDVELRCDPISGHTALYWYRQSLGQGLEFLIYFQGNSAPDKSGLPSDRFSAERTGGSVSTLTIQRTQQEDSAVYLCASSSSSGRVVDTQYFGPGTRLTVL.